This T cell receptor (beta chain) was sequenced in a study of vaccination and CD4 T cells after COVID-19. Study at large: Stimulation of the cells used overlapping spike peptide pools from SARS-CoV-2 and from the common cold coronaviruses HCoV-NL63, HCoV-OC43 and HCoV-229E.

Specified treatment: 10-day PBMC culture with coronavirus spike peptide pools or control peptides (ViraFEST assay). It was on days 3 and 7 that half the medium was replaced with fresh IL-2 medium. General observations from the study: Convalescent patients had a median about 88% of post-vaccine SARS-CoV-2-reactive clones that were detected only after vaccination, not before it.

Of note for this clonotype: Its matching antigen is unknown.

The CDR3 totals 14 residues. CDR1 and CDR2 from the germline V gene are SGDLS and YYNGEE. With 0 bases removed from V and 4 bases from J, the gap between germline ends came to 10 bases. Sequenced with the Oncomine TCR Beta short-read assay was DNA taken from cultured CD4+ T cells. Scientists extracted genomic DNA from CD4+ T cells grown in culture. TCRdb re-derived calls from the PCR reads in MiXCR, one entry per CDR3 protein. The table includes more than 9,500 distinct CDR3 sequences, about 41% detected once. V and J are TRBV9 and TRBJ2-5, with D perhaps TRBD1 (5 bases). The sequencing sample was made of CD4+ T cells from blood, cultured in vitro. This TCR came from a human donor who had recovered from COVID-19. This chain's CDR3 is CASSVAAGIETQYF. As DNA, the CDR3 is TGTGCCAGCAGCGTAGCGGCAGGGATAGAGACCCAGTACTTC. The entire variable domain, with the rest obtained from reference TRBV9 and TRBJ2-5, is as follows: DSGVTQTPKHLITATGQRVTLRCSPRSGDLSVYWYQQSLDQGLQFLIQYYNGEERAKGNILERFSAQQFPDLHSELNLSSLELGDSALYFCASSVAAGIETQYFGPGTRLLVL.